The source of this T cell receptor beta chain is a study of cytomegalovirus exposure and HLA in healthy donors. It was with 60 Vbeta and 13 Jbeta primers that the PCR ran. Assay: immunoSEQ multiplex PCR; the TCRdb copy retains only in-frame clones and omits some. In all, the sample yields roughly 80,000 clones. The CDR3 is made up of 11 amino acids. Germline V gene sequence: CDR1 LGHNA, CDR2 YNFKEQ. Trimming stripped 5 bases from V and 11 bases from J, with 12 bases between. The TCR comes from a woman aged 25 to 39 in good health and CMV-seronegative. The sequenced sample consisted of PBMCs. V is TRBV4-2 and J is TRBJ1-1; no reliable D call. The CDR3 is CASSGLNEAFF. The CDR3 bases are TGTGCCAGCAGCGGACTCAATGAGGCTTTCTTT.